This T cell receptor beta chain was sequenced for a study of T cells after yellow fever vaccination (dated by TCRdb to between 2018 and 2020). Context from the whole study: The SMART-Seq v4 Ultra Low Input RNA kit was used to prepare libraries from fractions with low cell numbers. Two healthy male donors made up the cohort, one aged 18 to 29 years and the other aged 30 to 40 years. Blood samples were taken at several timepoints before and after primary and secondary immunization, and bulk PBMC replicates and cell subsets were isolated. To follow T-cell clones before and after primary and booster YFV17D yellow fever vaccination, bulk TCR alpha and beta repertoires were sequenced over time.

Reading the label with the study, this specimen's treatment or condition is: live attenuated yellow fever vaccine strain. A standard Ficoll-Paque protocol was used to isolate PBMCs from peripheral blood. CD4 and CD8 T-cell fractions were isolated with Dynabeads CD4 and CD8 positive selection kits. RNA was extracted with TriZol from bulk PBMCs, CD4 and CD8 fractions, and dextramer-positive and dextramer-negative fractions. TCRdb lists the instrument as Illumina NovaSeq 6000. TCR cDNA was synthesized by 5'RACE template switching, through which a universal primer site and unique molecular identifiers were introduced. Priming for cDNA synthesis came from both the TCR alpha and TCR beta constant segments. Library amplification used two PCR steps, and the second PCR step added sample barcodes and sequencing adapters. Sequencing of libraries was performed on Illumina HiSeq 2500 (2x100 bp) or NovaSeq (2x150 bp). Processing in the source paper ran as follows. MIGEC was used to demultiplex reads and collapse the reads into UMI consensus sequences, and MiXCR was used for V(D)J alignment. Clonotypes responding to the vaccine were identified with edgeR on replicate PBMC samples, with the criteria of FDR below 0.01 and a log2 fold change above 5 up to day 15. Bulk clonotypes were assigned CD4 or CD8 identity according to which sequenced CD4 or CD8 repertoire held them at higher abundance. The public reads were reprocessed in TCRdb via fastp at Q25 and MiXCR, keeping in-frame beta chains. Each CDR3 protein gets just one entry, which takes the most common genes and DNA from the rows behind it. TCRdb, not the authors, supplied the V and J calls. Recorded for this sample are 150,000 to 200,000 distinct CDR3 sequences; around 8.5% of them occurred a single time. The biggest ten clones account for roughly 33% of the sample.

The germline V gene yields SGHAT for CDR1 and FQNNGV for CDR2. The CDR3 has 14 amino acids, counting the end cysteine and phenylalanine. Of all the DNA, just the CDR3 is kept, 42 bases in frame from base 1. V loses 6 bases at its end and J loses 2 bases; junction bases beyond the gene matches: 3. Paper-wide results and their limitations: Compared with the primary T-cell response, the secondary T-cell response was weaker but faster, peaking on day 5 rather than day 15. The study included only two donors, which limits how far the findings can be generalized. Computational filtering was needed because FACS-sorted repertoires could contain abundant contaminating clonotypes from the bulk population. A small share of clonotypes occurred in both CD4 and CD8 compartments, likely arising from convergent recombination. After the booster, most of the clones that had expanded following primary vaccination were detected again (approximately 96% of CD4 and around 87% of CD8), which suggests that memory was broadly maintained.

Concerning this clonotype itself: It lacks a known antigen. No per-base quality is available; no much larger clone lies one base away.

The chain employs TRBV11-2 and TRBJ2-7; 11 central bases correspond to TRBD1. The source was CD8+ T cells sorted from PBMCs, collected 45 days after the yellow fever booster vaccination. The source is a man between 18 and 29 years old who received the YFV17D yellow fever vaccine. The CDR3 corresponds to CASRMGQGAYEQYF. The nucleotide sequence reads as follows: TGTGCCAGCAGGATGGGACAGGGGGCCTACGAGCAGTACTTC.